A single T cell receptor beta chain is shown here with its context. The V gene's germline CDR1 is MDHEN and CDR2 SYDVKM. This CDR3 contains 14 residues. V lost 6 bases and J lost 5, with 16 bases in between. Both TCRalpha and TCRbeta chains were reverse transcribed with V-gene-specific primers. For amplifying TCRs, the PCR ran for about 20 cycles with Phusion, which was used together with a constant-region primer and the adapter on the V primers. Through in vitro transcription, the mRNA that had been isolated was amplified. MiXCR, applied by TCRdb to the reads, yields one record per CDR3 protein. The data show over 14,000 distinct CDR3 sequences, roughly half seen once. The data stem from a study of low-dose radiotherapy and immunotherapy resistance in tumors. Background on the study: Patients of Cohort 1 had 0.5 Gy fractions every 2 weeks, which summed to 6.5 Gy. Ipilimumab 1 mg/kg every six weeks, together with nivolumab 240 mg every two weeks, was given intravenously to patients. Intravenous cyclophosphamide 200 mg/m2 was given every two weeks, one day before radiation and immunotherapy.

This sequence was found in a human donor with advanced metastatic prostate, ovarian, gallbladder or colorectal cancer (not recorded which). This table probably holds off-target reads from a library built for another chain. The gene calls are TRBV28 and TRBJ1-2; D is unclear. CDR3 region: CASSEGTNRYGYTF. The CDR3 DNA is TGTGCCAGCAGCGAGGGCACGAACCGGTATGGCTACACCTTC.